A single sample is the source of the 9 T cell receptor beta chains below, sequenced in a study of T cells in Graves' hyperthyroidism and ophthalmopathy. The investigators amplified TCR beta CDR3 regions from RNA transcripts. HTBI primers drove first-round RT-PCR of the TCR CDR3. One entry per CDR3 protein results from TCRdb running MiXCR on the multiplex PCR reads. The sample records around 340,000 distinct CDR3 sequences, approximately 15% being singletons. Sequencing used blood. The origin of the receptors is a woman aged 30 to 39 with Graves' hyperthyroidism.

The chain recombines TRBV20-1 with TRBJ1-5; D remains ambiguous. Germline values: CDR1 DFQATT, CDR2 SNEGSKA (reference sequence). V lost 5 bases to trimming and J lost 3 bases, with 11 bases between them. The CDR3 consists of 13 residues. CDR3 in amino acids: CSALDGNNQPQHF. The DNA for the CDR3 is TGCAGTGCTCTCGACGGCAACAATCAGCCCCAGCATTTT.

A few counts support this clonotype. The chain uses TRBV6-4 and TRBJ1-1, with D maybe TRBD1 (6 bases). This CDR3 contains 12 residues. From germline, CDR1 is MRHNA and CDR2 SNTAGT. Trimming stripped 6 bases from V and 5 bases from J, with 10 bases between. The chain's CDR3 is CASRGGLTEAFF. CDR3 nucleotides: TGTGCCAGCAGAGGGGGACTAACTGAAGCTTTCTTT.

This clonotype was recorded at least ten times. The chain is built from TRBV7-9 and TRBJ1-6, with 11 bases fitting TRBD1. The V segment lost 0 bases and the J segment 10 bases; nucleotides outside the gene matches: 2. Germline V gene sequence: CDR1 SEHNR, CDR2 FQNEAQ (reference sequence). There are 15 residues in the CDR3. CDR3 in amino acids: CASSLAGQGDSPLHF. As DNA, the CDR3 is TGTGCCAGCAGCTTAGCGGGACAGGGGGACTCACCCCTCCACTTT.

This clonotype was observed at least ten times. V and J are TRBV2 and TRBJ2-7; 9 nucleotides match TRBD1. The CDR3 totals 12 residues. Germline V gene sequence: CDR1 SNHLY, CDR2 FYNNEI. V dropped 8 bases and J dropped 4; count of bases not matched to a gene: 3. CDR3 region: CASGTGTYEQYF. CDR3 nucleotide sequence: TGTGCCAGCGGGACAGGGACGTACGAGCAGTACTTC.

This clonotype was counted many times. The chain couples TRBV10-1 to TRBJ1-1; D possibly corresponds to TRBD1 (6 bases). This CDR3 is 14 amino acids long. CDR1 is WNHNN and CDR2 is SYGVQD in the germline V gene (reference sequence). Trimming took 4 bases from V and 5 from J, leaving 14 bases between them. In DNA form, the CDR3 reads TGCGCCAGCAGTGTGAGCAGGGGTCGGACTGAAGCTTTCTTT. Residues: CASSVSRGRTEAFF.

This clonotype was observed many times. The J gene is TRBJ2-4, the V gene TRBV14; D is ambiguous. Germline V lookup: CDR1 SGHDN, CDR2 FVKESK. The CDR3 is 15 residues long. Trimming took 1 base from V and 7 from J, leaving 14 bases between them. As DNA, the CDR3 is TGTGCCAGCAGCCAAGGAGAGACCCCCGGCAACATTCAGTACTTC. Translating gives CASSQGETPGNIQYF.

This clonotype has a count of ten or more. The chain links TRBV2 to TRBJ1-1; the D gene is possibly TRBD1 (5 bases). Germline lookup yields CDR1 SNHLY and CDR2 FYNNEI. The V end was cut by 6 bases, the J end by 10 bases, with 12 bases between. CDR3 length equals 11 residues. DNA of the CDR3: TGTGCCAGCAGGGAGACCGGGACAGCTTTCTTT. Translation: CASRETGTAFF.

The V and J genes are TRBV7-6 and TRBJ2-5; D gene unclear. V lost 1 base and J 5 bases, leaving 8 bases between the germline ends. Germline lookup yields CDR1 SGHVS and CDR2 FNYEAQ. The CDR3 is made up of 13 amino acids. The CDR3 is CASSLGMRETQYF. The CDR3 region has the DNA TGTGCCAGCAGCTTAGGGATGAGGGAGACCCAGTACTTC.

In its sample, this clonotype was seen many times. V gene TRBV6-1 combines with J gene TRBJ1-3, with 10 positions matching TRBD1. J was trimmed by 8 bases and V by 8 bases; bases with no gene match: 6. Germline V gene sequence: CDR1 MNHNS, CDR2 SASEGT. This CDR3 comprises 13 residues. CDR3 protein: CASGETGGHTIYF. The CDR3 coding sequence is TGTGCCAGCGGGGAGACAGGGGGCCACACCATATATTTT.